Listed below are T cell receptor beta chains from one sample, sequenced in a study of identical twins. TCRdb re-derived calls from the 5' RACE reads in MiXCR, one entry per CDR3 protein. The data hold 1.5 million to 2 million distinct CDR3 sequences, with under 35% observed a single time. Sequences were obtained from cord blood. The receptors come from a newborn girl in good health. Both conserved end residues are part of each CDR3. Size is stated for part of the rows, as once, few or many counts, or as a class when the clone is expanded.

cdr3_aa,v_call,clone_size,cdr3_length,j_call
CASSEGGQGLTDTQYF,TRBV2,once,16,TRBJ2-3
CASSSFPGQGIRDNEQFF,TRBV5-1,NA,18,TRBJ2-1
CASSSTYEQFF,TRBV5-1,NA,11,TRBJ2-1
CSAPSGTHYGYTF,TRBV20-1,NA,13,TRBJ1-2
CASSPYRVMISHTEAFF,TRBV6-2/TRBV6-3,few,17,TRBJ1-1
CASSQVGGFLPYEQYF,TRBV14,NA,16,TRBJ2-7
CASSRAHLEGHTDTQYF,TRBV7-2,NA,17,TRBJ2-3
CASSLESGLQGTQYF,TRBV7-2,NA,15,TRBJ2-5
CASSETPSSTDTQYF,TRBV2,NA,15,TRBJ2-3
CGGREPGQGEQYF,TRBV25-1,NA,13,TRBJ2-7
CASSLHLKETQYF,TRBV7-2,few,13,TRBJ2-5
CASSESPLLRGYSYNEQFF,TRBV10-2,few,19,TRBJ2-1
CSARWPVGETQYF,TRBV20-1,few,13,TRBJ2-5
CSALSQGKTEAFF,TRBV20-1,few,13,TRBJ1-1
CASSQMSGVEDTQYF,TRBV4-1,few,15,TRBJ2-3
CASSRTGRGGYTF,TRBV28,few,13,TRBJ1-2
CASSWSGTGANYGYTF,TRBV7-9,few,16,TRBJ1-2
CASSQDERGKIYGYTF,TRBV4-2,NA,16,TRBJ1-2
CACSLAWTTNEKLFF,TRBV5-6,NA,15,TRBJ1-4
CASSPGKGTEAFF,TRBV18,NA,13,TRBJ1-1